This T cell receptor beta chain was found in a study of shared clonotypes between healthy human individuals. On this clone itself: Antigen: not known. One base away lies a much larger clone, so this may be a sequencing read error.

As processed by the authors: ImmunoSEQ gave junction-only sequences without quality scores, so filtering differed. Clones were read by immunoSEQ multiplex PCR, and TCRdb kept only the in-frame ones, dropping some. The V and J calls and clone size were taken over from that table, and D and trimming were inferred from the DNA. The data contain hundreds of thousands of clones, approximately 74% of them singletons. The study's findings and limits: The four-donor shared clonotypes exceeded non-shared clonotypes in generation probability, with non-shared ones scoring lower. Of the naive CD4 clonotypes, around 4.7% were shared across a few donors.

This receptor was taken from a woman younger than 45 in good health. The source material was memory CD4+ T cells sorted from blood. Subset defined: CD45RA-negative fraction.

The DNA of the CDR3 is TGTGCCAGCAGACTAGCGGCAAACACCGGGGAGCTGTTTTTT. It encodes CASRLAANTGELFF. The gene calls are TRBV7-3 and TRBJ2-2; TRBD2 aligns across 8 bases. Germline CDR1 reads SGHTA; CDR2 reads FQGTGA. The CDR3 length is 14 residues. Trimming removed 6 bases from V and 2 bases from J; junction bases left unmatched: 2.